Each of the 13 T cell receptor beta chains below was sequenced from the same sample in a study of graft-versus-host responses after intestinal transplantation. Their cognate antigens are unknown. Clones were read by immunoSEQ multiplex PCR, and TCRdb kept only the in-frame ones, dropping some. This sample has tens of thousands of clones, with roughly nine tenths found just once. The sequences come from unstimulated CD4+ T cells sorted from spleen or lymph node cells, collected before intestinal transplant. These receptors were collected from a human donor who received an intestinal transplant.

V and J are TRBV7-6 and TRBJ1-5; 7 nucleotides align to TRBD1. CDR3 length equals 15 residues. Trimming took 1 base from V and 4 from J; bases not matched to a gene: 4. Germline loops: CDR1 SGHVS, CDR2 FNYEAQ. For the CDR3, the DNA is TGTGCCAGCAGCTTAGATTCAGGGGGGAATCAGCCCCAGCATTTT. Its translation is CASSLDSGGNQPQHF.

This chain uses TRBV7-2 with TRBJ2-5; 9 nucleotides match TRBD2. The CDR3 is 16 residues long. J gave up 1 base and V 1 base, and 4 bases lay outside the gene matches. CDR1 is SGHTA, CDR2 FQGNSA, per germline. CDR3 protein: CASSLGTAGGQETQYF. For the CDR3, the DNA is TGTGCCAGCAGCTTAGGGACAGCGGGGGGCCAAGAGACCCAGTACTTC.

This clone was recorded a few times. J is TRBJ2-7 and V is TRBV28; 8 nucleotides line up with TRBD1. The CDR3 has 16 residues. V was clipped by 0 bases and J by 5 bases; unmatched bases: 9. Looked up from germline, CDR1 is MDHEN and CDR2 is SYDVKM. This CDR3 is CASSLWVTGGRDEQYF. The CDR3 DNA sequence: TGTGCCAGCAGTTTATGGGTAACAGGGGGACGGGACGAGCAGTACTTC.

The rearrangement joins TRBV11-2 to TRBJ2-7; D is perhaps TRBD2 (5 bases). The CDR3 is 15 amino acids. Germline assignment: CDR1 SGHAT and CDR2 FQNNGV. Between the trimmed V and J ends, which lost 5 bases and 0 bases, there was a span of 14 bases. CDR3 in DNA: TGTGCCAGCAGCCCCGGGGTGGGGAGCTCCTACGAGCAGTACTTC. This translates into CASSPGVGSSYEQYF. Together with reference TRBV11-2 and TRBJ2-7, the CDR3 gives the full variable domain: EAGVAQSPRYKIIEKRQSVAFWCNPISGHATLYWYQQILGQGPKLLIQFQNNGVVDDSQLPKDRFSAERLKGVDSTLKIQPAKLEDSAVYLCASSPGVGSSYEQYFGPGTRLTVT.

The V call is TRBV7-3, the J call TRBJ1-1; D gene unclear. Between the trimmed V and J ends, which lost 0 bases and 0 bases, there was a span of 2 bases. Germline V lookup: CDR1 SGHTA, CDR2 FQGTGA. The CDR3 spans 13 residues. The CDR3 DNA reads as TGTGCCAGCAGCTTAACCATGAACACTGAAGCTTTCTTT. Amino acid sequence: CASSLTMNTEAFF.

The rearrangement links TRBV18 to TRBJ1-1; TRBD1 agrees at 7 bases. Germline values: CDR1 KGHSH, CDR2 LQKENI. V shed 2 bases and J 3 bases; nucleotides not matched to a gene: 3. The CDR3 is 14 amino acids. CDR3 in amino acids: CASSPVTGHTEAFF. CDR3 nucleotide sequence: TGTGCCAGCTCACCAGTGACAGGGCACACTGAAGCTTTCTTT.

The V gene is TRBV2, the J gene TRBJ2-7; 9 positions match TRBD1. Germline assignment: CDR1 SNHLY and CDR2 FYNNEI. The CDR3 is 13 amino acids. With V trimmed by 4 bases and J by 5 bases, 3 bases remained unmatched. Written as DNA, the CDR3 is TGTGCCAGCAGTGCACAGGGGGCGGACGAGCAGTACTTC. It specifies CASSAQGADEQYF.

This chain links TRBV7-9 with TRBJ1-5; no reliable D call. CDR3 length: 15 amino acids. Germline values: CDR1 SEHNR, CDR2 FQNEAQ (reference sequence). V dropped 1 base and J dropped 2 bases, with 9 bases sitting between them. Written as DNA, the CDR3 is TGTGCCAGCAGCTTAGACGGCGGGGGCAATCAGCCCCAGCATTTT. Translation: CASSLDGGGNQPQHF.

In regard to this clone: Other DNA sequences in this sample translate to the same CDR3. The chain carries TRBV25-1 and TRBJ1-5; TRBD1 aligns across 8 bases. CDR1 and CDR2 (germline): MGHDK, SYGVNS. This CDR3 has 17 residues. V shed 3 bases and J 0 bases; nucleotides not matched to a gene: 7. Written as DNA, the CDR3 is TGTGCCAGCAGTGAGGGGGACAGGCCTCGTAGCAATCAGCCCCAGCATTTT. Translation: CASSEGDRPRSNQPQHF. Using reference TRBV25-1 and TRBJ1-5 for the parts outside the CDR3, the full variable domain is EADIYQTPRYLVIGTGKKITLECSQTMGHDKMYWYQQDPGMELHLIHYSYGVNSTEKGDLSSESTVSRIRTEHFPLTLESARPSHTSQYLCASSEGDRPRSNQPQHFGDGTRLSIL.

This rearrangement joins TRBV5-6 to TRBJ2-7; tentatively, D is TRBD1 (5 bases). Trimming shortened V by 3 bases and J by 2 bases, and 9 bases separated the two germline ends. This CDR3 region has 13 residues. The germline CDR1 and CDR2 sequences are SGHDT and YYEEEE. The chain's CDR3 is CASSSRAAYEQYF. The CDR3 coding sequence is TGTGCCAGCAGCTCCAGGGCCGCCTACGAGCAGTACTTC.

This rearrangement joins TRBV5-1 to TRBJ1-6; no clear D. Germline CDR1 reads SGHRS; CDR2 reads YFSETQ. This CDR3 comprises 12 residues. The germline V and J ends were trimmed by 1 base and 8 bases, with 4 bases remaining between them. CDR3 protein: CASSLTDSPLHF. The DNA for the CDR3 is TGCGCCAGCAGCTTGACGGATTCACCCCTCCACTTT.

The chain recombines TRBV27 with TRBJ1-1; 9 bases fit TRBD1. CDR3 size: 15 residues. Germline V CDR1 and CDR2: MNHEY, SMNVEV (reference sequence). J was trimmed by 4 bases and V by 2 bases; bases with no gene match: 5. CDR3 nucleotides: TGTGCCAGCAGTTTACGGGACAGGGCCCGCACTGAAGCTTTCTTT. Encoded protein: CASSLRDRARTEAFF.

This clone came up once. This chain joins TRBV7-3 and TRBJ2-5; D is ambiguous. V lost 2 bases and J 2 bases, leaving 12 bases between the germline ends. This CDR3 has 15 amino acids. Germline V gene data show CDR1 as SGHTA and CDR2 as FQGTGA. Here the CDR3 reads CASSLGPSPQETQYF. The CDR3 nucleotides read TGTGCCAGCAGCTTAGGCCCCTCCCCGCAAGAGACCCAGTACTTC. Drawing the rest from reference TRBV7-3 and TRBJ2-5, the complete variable domain is GAGVSQTPSNKVTEKGKYVELRCDPISGHTALYWYRQSLGQGPEFLIYFQGTGAADDSGLPNDRFFAVRPEGSVSTLKIQRTERGDSAVYLCASSLGPSPQETQYFGPGTRLLVL.